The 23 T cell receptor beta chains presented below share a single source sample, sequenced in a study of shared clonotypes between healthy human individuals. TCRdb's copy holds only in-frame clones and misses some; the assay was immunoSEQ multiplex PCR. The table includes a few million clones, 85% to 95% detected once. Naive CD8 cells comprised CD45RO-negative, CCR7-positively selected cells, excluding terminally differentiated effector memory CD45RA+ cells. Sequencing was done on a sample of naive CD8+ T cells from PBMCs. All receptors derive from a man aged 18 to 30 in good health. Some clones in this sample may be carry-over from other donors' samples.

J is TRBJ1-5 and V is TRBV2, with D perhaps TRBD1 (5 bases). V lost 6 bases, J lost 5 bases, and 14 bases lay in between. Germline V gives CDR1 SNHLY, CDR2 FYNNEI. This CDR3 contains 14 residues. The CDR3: CASSPAGSDQPQHF. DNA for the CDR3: TGTGCCAGCAGCCCAGCAGGGTCCGATCAGCCCCAGCATTTT.

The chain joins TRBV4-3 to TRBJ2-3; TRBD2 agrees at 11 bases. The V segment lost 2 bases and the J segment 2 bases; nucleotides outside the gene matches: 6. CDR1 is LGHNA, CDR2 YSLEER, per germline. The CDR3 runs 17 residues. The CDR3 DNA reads TGCGCCAGCAGCCAACTGACTAGCGGGACTCACACAGATACGCAGTATTTT. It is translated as CASSQLTSGTHTDTQYF.

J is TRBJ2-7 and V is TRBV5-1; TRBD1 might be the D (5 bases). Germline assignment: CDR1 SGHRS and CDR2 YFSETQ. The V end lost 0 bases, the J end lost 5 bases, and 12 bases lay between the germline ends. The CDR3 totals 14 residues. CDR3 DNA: TGCGCCAGCAGCTTGGTGGGGCCCGGAGACGAGCAGTACTTC. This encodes CASSLVGPGDEQYF.

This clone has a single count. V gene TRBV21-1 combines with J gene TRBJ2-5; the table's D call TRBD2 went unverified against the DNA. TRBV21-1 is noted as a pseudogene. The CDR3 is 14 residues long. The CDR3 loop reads CASSKVGGRGAQYF. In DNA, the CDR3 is TGTGCCAGCAGCAAAGTGGGGGGGCGAGGGGCCCAGTACTTC.

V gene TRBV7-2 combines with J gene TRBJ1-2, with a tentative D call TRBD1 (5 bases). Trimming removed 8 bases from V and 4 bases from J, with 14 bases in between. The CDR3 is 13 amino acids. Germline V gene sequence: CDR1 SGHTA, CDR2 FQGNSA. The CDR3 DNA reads TGTGCCAGCTCAGGGTCGACCTCCTATGGCTACACCTTC. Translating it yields CASSGSTSYGYTF.

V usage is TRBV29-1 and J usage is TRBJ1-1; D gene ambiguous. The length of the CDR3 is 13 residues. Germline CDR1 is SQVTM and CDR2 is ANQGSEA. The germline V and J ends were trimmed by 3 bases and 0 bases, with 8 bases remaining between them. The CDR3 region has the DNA TGCAGCGTTGAGCCCGGGTTGAACACTGAAGCTTTCTTT. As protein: CSVEPGLNTEAFF.

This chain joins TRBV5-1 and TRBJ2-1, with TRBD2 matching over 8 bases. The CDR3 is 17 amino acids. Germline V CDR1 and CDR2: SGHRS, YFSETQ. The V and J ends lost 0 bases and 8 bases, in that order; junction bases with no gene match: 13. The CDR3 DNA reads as TGCGCCAGCAGCTTGGGATGGTCCGGGAGGGCCCTAGATGAGCAGTTCTTC. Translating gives CASSLGWSGRALDEQFF. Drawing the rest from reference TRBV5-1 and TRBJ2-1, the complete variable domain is KAGVTQTPRYLIKTRGQQVTLSCSPISGHRSVSWYQQTPGQGLQFLFEYFSETQRNKGNFPGRFSGRQFSNSRSEMNVSTLELGDSALYLCASSLGWSGRALDEQFFGPGTRLTVL.

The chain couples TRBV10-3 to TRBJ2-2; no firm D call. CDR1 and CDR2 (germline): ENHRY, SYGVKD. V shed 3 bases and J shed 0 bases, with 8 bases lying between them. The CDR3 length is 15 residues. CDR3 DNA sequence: TGTGCCATCAGTGATCTAACCCCGAACACCGGGGAGCTGTTTTTT. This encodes CAISDLTPNTGELFF.

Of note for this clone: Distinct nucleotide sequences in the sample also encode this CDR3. CDR3: CASSVGGQGYEQYF. The CDR3 nucleotides read TGTGCCAGCAGCGTAGGGGGACAGGGCTACGAGCAGTACTTC. The rearrangement uses TRBV9 and TRBJ2-7, with 9 bases that match TRBD1. CDR1 is SGDLS, CDR2 YYNGEE, per germline. Losses at the gene ends were 0 bases for V and 3 bases for J; bases not matched to a gene: 1. The CDR3 loop spans 14 amino acids.

DNA for the CDR3: TGTGCCAGCAGCGATAAGACACACCCGGAATTCCAAGAGACCCAGTACTTC. This codes for CASSDKTHPEFQETQYF. The chain combines TRBV27 with TRBJ2-5, with D hard to call. The V gene lost 6 bases and the J gene lost 1 base, with 21 bases spanning the gap. The germline gives CDR1 MNHEY, CDR2 SMNVEV (reference sequence). The CDR3 extends over 17 amino acids.

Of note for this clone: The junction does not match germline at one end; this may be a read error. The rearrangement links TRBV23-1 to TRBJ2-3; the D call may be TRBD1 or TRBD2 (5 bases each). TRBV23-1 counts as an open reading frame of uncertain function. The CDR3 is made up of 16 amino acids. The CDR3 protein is CASSQSDGNRSDTQYF. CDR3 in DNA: TGCGCCAGCAGTCAATCGGACGGGAACAGGTCCGATACACAGTATTTT.

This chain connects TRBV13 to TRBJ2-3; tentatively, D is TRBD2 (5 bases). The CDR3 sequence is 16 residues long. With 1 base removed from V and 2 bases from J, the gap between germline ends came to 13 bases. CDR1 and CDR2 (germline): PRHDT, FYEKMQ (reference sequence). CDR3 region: CASSLVRGESTDTQYF. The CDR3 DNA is TGTGCCAGCAGCTTAGTCCGGGGAGAATCCACAGATACGCAGTATTTT.

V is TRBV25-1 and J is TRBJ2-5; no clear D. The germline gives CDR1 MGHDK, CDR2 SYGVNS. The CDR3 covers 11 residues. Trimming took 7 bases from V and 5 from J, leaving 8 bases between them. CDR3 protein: CASTAGETQYF. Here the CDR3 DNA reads TGTGCCAGCACCGCTGGGGAGACCCAGTACTTC.

CDR3 region: CASSRTHINEQFF. The CDR3 DNA reads TGTGCCAGCTCGAGGACCCATATCAATGAGCAGTTCTTC. This chain links TRBV9 with TRBJ2-1; no firm D call. This CDR3 contains 13 residues. Trimming took off 7 bases at V and 6 bases at J, with 14 bases between the two ends. The germline V gene encodes CDR1 SGDLS and CDR2 YYNGEE.

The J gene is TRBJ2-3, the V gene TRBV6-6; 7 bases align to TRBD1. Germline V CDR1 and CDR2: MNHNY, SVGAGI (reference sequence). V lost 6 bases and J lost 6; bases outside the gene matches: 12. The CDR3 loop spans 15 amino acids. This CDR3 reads CASRPGTVLPDTQYF. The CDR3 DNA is TGTGCCAGCAGACCCGGGACAGTACTCCCGGATACGCAGTATTTT.

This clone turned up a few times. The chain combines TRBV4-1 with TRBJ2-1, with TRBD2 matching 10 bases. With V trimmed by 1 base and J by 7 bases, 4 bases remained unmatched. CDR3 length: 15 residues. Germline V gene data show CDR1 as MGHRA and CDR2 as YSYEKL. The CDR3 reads CASSQVAGGKNEQFF. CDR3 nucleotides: TGCGCCAGCAGCCAAGTAGCGGGAGGTAAGAATGAGCAGTTCTTC.

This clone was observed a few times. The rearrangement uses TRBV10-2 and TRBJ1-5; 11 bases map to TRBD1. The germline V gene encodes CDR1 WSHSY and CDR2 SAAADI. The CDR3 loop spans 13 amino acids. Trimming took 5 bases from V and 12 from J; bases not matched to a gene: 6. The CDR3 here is CASSRTGGAVQHF. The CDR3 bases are TGCGCCAGCAGTAGGACAGGGGGCGCGGTCCAGCATTTT.

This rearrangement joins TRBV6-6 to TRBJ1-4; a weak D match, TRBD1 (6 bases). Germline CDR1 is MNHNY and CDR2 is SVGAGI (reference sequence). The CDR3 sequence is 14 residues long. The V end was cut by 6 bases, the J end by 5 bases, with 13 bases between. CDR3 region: CASSLGQGNEKLFF. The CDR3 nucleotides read TGTGCCAGCAGCCTGGGACAAGGGAATGAAAAACTGTTTTTT.

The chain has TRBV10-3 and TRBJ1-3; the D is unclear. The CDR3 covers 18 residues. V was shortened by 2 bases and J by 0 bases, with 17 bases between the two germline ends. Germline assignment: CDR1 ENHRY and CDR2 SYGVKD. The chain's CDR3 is CAISEGWVPERSGNTIYF. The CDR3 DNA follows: TGTGCCATCAGTGAGGGTTGGGTTCCAGAACGCTCTGGAAACACCATATATTTT.

The CDR3 region is CASSLKIGRAGRYNEQFF. The DNA of the CDR3 is TGTGCCAGCAGCTTAAAGATAGGTCGAGCGGGACGCTACAATGAGCAGTTCTTC. The rearrangement uses TRBV11-2 and TRBJ2-1, with 7 positions matching TRBD2. Trimming removed 2 bases from V and 3 bases from J; junction bases left unmatched: 13. CDR1 SGHAT and CDR2 FQNNGV come from the germline V gene. The CDR3 is 18 amino acids.

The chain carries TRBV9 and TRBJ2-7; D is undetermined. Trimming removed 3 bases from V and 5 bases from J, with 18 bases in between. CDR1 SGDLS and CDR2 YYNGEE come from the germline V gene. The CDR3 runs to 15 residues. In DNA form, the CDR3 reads TGTGCCAGCAGCGCCCAAACCCACCCGCTCCACGAGCAGTACTTC. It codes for CASSAQTHPLHEQYF.

Here the CDR3 DNA reads TGTGCCAGCAGTTACTTTACAGGGGGCGAAGCTTTCTTT. Its translation is CASSYFTGGEAFF. The chain combines TRBV6-5 with TRBJ1-1; 9 nucleotides agree with TRBD1. The CDR3 has 13 residues. Germline lookup yields CDR1 MNHEY and CDR2 SVGAGI. V lost 1 base, J lost 8 bases, and 2 bases stayed unmatched.

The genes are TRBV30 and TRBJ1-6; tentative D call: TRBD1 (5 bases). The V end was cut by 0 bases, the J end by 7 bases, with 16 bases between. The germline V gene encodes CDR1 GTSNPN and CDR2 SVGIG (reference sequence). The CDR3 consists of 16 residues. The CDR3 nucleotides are TGTGCCTGGAGTGTTTTTTGGGGGGGTGGGAATTCACCCCTCCACTTT. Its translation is CAWSVFWGGGNSPLHF. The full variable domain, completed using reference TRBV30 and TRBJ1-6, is SQTIHQWPATLVQPVGSPLSLECTVEGTSNPNLYWYRQAAGRGLQLLFYSVGIGQISSEVPQNLSASRPQDRQFILSSKKLLLSDSGFYLCAWSVFWGGGNSPLHFGNGTRLTVT.